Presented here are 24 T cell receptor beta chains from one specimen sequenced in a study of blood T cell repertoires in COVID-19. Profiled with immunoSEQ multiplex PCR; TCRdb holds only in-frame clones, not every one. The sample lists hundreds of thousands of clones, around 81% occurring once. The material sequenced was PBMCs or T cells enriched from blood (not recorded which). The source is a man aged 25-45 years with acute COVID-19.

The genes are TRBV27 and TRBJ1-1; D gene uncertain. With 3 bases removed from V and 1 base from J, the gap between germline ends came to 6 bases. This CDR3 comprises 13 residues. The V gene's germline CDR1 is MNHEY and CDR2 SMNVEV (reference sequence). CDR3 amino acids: CASSFAGNTEAFF. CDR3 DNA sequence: TGTGCCAGCAGTTTTGCGGGGAACACTGAAGCTTTCTTT.

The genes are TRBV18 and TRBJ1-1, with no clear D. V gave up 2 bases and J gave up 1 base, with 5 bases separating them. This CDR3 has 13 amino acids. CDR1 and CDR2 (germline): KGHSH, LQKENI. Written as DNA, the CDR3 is TGTGCCAGCTCACCAAAGCCGAACACTGAAGCTTTCTTT. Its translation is CASSPKPNTEAFF.

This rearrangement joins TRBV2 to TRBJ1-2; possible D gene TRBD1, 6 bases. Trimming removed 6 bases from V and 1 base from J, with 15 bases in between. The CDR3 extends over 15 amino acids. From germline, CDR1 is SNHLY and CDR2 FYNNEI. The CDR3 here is CASSKGGGGNYGYTF. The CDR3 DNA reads TGTGCCAGCAGCAAGGGGGGAGGGGGTAACTATGGCTACACCTTC.

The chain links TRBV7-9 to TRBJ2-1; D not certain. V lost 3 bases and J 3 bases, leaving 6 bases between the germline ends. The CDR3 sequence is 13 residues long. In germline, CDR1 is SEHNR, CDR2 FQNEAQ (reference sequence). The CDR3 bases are TGTGCCAGCAGCTTTCTAATCTACAATGAGCAGTTCTTC. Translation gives CASSFLIYNEQFF.

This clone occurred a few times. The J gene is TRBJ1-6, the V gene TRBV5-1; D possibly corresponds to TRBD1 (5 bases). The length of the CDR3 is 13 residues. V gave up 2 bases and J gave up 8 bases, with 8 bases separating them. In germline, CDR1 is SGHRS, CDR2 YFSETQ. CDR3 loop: CASSLTGDSPLHF. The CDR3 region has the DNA TGCGCCAGCAGCTTAACAGGAGATTCACCCCTCCACTTT.

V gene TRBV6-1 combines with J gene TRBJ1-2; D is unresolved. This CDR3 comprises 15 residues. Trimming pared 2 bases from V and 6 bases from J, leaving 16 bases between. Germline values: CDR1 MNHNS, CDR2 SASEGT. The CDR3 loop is CASSENGGGANGYTF. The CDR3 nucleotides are TGTGCCAGCAGTGAAAATGGAGGCGGAGCCAATGGCTACACCTTC.

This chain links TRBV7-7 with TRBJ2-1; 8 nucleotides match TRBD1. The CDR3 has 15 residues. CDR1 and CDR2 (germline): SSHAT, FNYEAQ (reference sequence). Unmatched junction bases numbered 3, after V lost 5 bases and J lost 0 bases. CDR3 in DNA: TGTGCCAGCAGCCAGGACAGGGCCTCCTACAATGAGCAGTTCTTC. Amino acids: CASSQDRASYNEQFF.

Here the CDR3 DNA reads TGCGCCAGCAGCTTGTCCGGGACAGGCTACAATGAGCAGTTCTTC. Amino acids: CASSLSGTGYNEQFF. This chain uses TRBV5-1 with TRBJ2-1; TRBD1 aligns across 8 bases. The CDR3 is 15 amino acids. Germline CDR1 reads SGHRS; CDR2 reads YFSETQ. With 1 base clipped from V and 3 bases from J, the junction kept 3 bases outside the gene matches.

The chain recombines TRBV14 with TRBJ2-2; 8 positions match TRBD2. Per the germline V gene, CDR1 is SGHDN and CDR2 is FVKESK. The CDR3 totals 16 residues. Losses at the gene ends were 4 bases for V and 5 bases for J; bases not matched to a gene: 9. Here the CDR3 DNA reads TGTGCCAGCAGCCGAAGAGGGCTAGCGGGTACCGGGGAGCTGTTTTTT. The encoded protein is CASSRRGLAGTGELFF. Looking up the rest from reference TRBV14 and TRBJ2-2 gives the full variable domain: EAGVTQFPSHSVIEKGQTVTLRCDPISGHDNLYWYRRVMGKEIKFLLHFVKESKQDESGMPNNRFLAERTGGTYSTLKVQPAELEDSGVYFCASSRRGLAGTGELFFGEGSRLTVL.

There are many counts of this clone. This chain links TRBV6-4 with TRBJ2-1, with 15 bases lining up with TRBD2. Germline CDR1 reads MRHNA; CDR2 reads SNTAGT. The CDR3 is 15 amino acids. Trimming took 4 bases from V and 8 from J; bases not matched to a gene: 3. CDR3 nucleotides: TGTGCCAGCAGTGGGACTAGCGGGGGGGCGGATGAGCAGTTCTTC. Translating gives CASSGTSGGADEQFF.

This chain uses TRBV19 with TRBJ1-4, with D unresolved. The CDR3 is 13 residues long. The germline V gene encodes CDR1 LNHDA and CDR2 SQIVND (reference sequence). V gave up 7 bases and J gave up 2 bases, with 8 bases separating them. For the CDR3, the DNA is TGTGCCAGTAAGAGAAAGACTAATGAAAAACTGTTTTTT. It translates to CASKRKTNEKLFF.

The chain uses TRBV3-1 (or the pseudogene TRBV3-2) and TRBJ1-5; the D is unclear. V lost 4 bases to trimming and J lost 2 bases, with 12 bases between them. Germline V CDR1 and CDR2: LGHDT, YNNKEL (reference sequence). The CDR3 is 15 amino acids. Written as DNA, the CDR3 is TGTGCCAGCAGCCTAAACCTGGAGGGCAATCAGCCCCAGCATTTT. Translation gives CASSLNLEGNQPQHF.

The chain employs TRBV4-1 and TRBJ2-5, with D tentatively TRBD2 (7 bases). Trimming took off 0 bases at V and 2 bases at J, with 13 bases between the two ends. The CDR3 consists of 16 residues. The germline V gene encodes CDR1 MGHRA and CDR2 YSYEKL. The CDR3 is CASSQDWGGQQETQYF. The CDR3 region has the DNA TGCGCCAGCAGCCAAGATTGGGGGGGGCAGCAAGAGACCCAGTACTTC.

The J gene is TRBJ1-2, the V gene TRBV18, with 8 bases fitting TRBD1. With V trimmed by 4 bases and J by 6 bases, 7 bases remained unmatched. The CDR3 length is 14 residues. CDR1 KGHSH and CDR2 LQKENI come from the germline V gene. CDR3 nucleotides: TGTGCCAGCTCACTTGGACAGGGTATCGATGGCTACACCTTC. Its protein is CASSLGQGIDGYTF.

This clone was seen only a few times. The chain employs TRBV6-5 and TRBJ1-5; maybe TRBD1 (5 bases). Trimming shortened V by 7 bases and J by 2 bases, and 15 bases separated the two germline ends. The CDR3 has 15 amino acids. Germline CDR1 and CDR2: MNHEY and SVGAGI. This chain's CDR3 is CASKNQGTGNQPQHF. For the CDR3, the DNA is TGTGCCAGCAAGAACCAGGGCACAGGCAATCAGCCCCAGCATTTT.

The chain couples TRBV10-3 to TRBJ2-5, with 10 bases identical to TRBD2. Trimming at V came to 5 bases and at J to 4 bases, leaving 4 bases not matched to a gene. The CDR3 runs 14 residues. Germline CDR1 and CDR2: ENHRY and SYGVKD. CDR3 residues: CAISKRGGLETQYF. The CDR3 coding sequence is TGTGCCATCAGTAAGCGGGGGGGCCTAGAGACCCAGTACTTC.

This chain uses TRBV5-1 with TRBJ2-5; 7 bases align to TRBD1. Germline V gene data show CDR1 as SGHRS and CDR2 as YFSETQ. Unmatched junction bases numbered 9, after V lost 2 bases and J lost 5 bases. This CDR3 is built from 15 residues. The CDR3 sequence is CASSLETGSLETQYF. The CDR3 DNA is TGCGCCAGCAGCTTAGAGACAGGGTCTTTGGAGACCCAGTACTTC.

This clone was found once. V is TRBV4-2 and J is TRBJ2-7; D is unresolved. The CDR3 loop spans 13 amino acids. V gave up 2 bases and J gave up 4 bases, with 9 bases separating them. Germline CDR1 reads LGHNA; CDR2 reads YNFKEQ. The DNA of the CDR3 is TGTGCCAGCAGCCAATACCCCACATACGAGCAGTACTTC. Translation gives CASSQYPTYEQYF.

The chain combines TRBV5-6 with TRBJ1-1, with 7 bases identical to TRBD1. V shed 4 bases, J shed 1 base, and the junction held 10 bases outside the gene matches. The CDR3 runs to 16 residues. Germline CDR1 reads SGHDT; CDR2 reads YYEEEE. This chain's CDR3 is CASSPDRDRPNTEAFF. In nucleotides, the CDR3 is TGTGCCAGCAGCCCCGACAGGGATAGGCCGAACACTGAAGCTTTCTTT.

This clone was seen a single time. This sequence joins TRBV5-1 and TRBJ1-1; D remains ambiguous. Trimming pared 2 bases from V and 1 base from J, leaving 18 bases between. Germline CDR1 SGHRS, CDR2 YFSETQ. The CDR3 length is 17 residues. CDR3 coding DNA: TGCGCCAGCAGCTTACGAGGTCCAACAGCGGCGAACACTGAAGCTTTCTTT. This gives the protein CASSLRGPTAANTEAFF.

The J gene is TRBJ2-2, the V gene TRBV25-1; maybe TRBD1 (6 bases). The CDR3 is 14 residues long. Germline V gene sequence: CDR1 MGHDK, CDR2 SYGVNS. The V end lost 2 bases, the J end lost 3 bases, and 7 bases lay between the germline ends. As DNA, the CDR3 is TGTGCCAGCAGTGAAGGACAGTACACCGGGGAGCTGTTTTTT. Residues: CASSEGQYTGELFF.

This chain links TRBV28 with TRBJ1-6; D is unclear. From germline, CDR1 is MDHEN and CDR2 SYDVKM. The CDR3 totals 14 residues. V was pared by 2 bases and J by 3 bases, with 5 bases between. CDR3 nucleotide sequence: TGTGCCAGCAGTTTACAGATCTATAATTCACCCCTCCACTTT. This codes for CASSLQIYNSPLHF.

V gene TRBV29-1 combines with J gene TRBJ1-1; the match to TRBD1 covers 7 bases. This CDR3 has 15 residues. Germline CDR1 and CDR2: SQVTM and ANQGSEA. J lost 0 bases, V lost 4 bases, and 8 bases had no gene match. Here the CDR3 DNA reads TGCAGCGTTGGACGACAGGGCTCCTTGAACACTGAAGCTTTCTTT. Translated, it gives CSVGRQGSLNTEAFF.

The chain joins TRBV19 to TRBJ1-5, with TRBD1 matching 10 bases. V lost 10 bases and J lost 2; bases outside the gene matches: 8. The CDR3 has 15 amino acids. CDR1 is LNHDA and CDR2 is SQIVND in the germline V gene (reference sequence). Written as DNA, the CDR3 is TGTGCCACAAGAGGGGGGACAGGGGGCAATCAGCCCCAGCATTTT. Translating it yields CATRGGTGGNQPQHF. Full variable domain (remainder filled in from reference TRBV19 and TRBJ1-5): DGGITQSPKYLFRKEGQNVTLSCEQNLNHDAMYWYRQDPGQGLRLIYYSQIVNDFQKGDIAEGYSVSREKKESFPLTVTSAQKNPTAFYLCATRGGTGGNQPQHFGDGTRLSIL.